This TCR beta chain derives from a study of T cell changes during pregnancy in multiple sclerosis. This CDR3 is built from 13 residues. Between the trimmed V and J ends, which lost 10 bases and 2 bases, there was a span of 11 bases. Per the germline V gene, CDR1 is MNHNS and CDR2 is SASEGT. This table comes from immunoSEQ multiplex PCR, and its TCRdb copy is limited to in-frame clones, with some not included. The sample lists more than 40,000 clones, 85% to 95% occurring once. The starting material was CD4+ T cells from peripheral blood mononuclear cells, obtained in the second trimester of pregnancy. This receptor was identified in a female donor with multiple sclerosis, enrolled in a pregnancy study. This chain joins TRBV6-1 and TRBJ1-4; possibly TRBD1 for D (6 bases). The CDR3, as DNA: TGTGCCACCGGGAGGGGGACTAATGAAAAACTGTTTTTT. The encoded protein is CATGRGTNEKLFF.